The 6 T cell receptor beta chains below come from one sample, sequenced in a study of control samples from healthy donors and cancer patients. Assay used: immunoSEQ multiplex PCR; TCRdb lists only in-frame clones, some missing. The profile shows 95,000 to 110,000 clones, more than 85% of them singletons. Material for sequencing was PBMCs. The receptors were sampled from a man in his fifties or sixties with lung cancer.

This chain uses TRBV30 with TRBJ2-2; 9 bases fit TRBD2. This CDR3 is 17 amino acids long. Germline CDR1 and CDR2: GTSNPN and SVGIG (reference sequence). After removal of 3 bases from V and 4 bases from J, the junction contained 12 bases not matched to a gene. CDR3 amino acids: CAWSRFPGGGATGELFF. The CDR3 DNA follows: TGTGCCTGGAGCCGCTTTCCCGGCGGGGGGGCCACCGGGGAGCTGTTTTTT.

The CDR3 loop is CASSVADRPYNEQFF. The CDR3 DNA reads TGTGCCAGCAGCGTAGCGGACAGGCCGTACAATGAGCAGTTCTTC. The chain uses TRBV9 and TRBJ2-1, with 7 bases identical to TRBD1. Germline lookup yields CDR1 SGDLS and CDR2 YYNGEE. Losses at the gene ends were 0 bases for V and 4 bases for J; bases not matched to a gene: 4. The CDR3 loop spans 15 amino acids.

In its sample, this clone was seen once. In DNA, the CDR3 is TGTGCCAGCAGGGGGGAGGTTGGGCTAAGCACAGATACGCAGTATTTT. Its translation: CASRGEVGLSTDTQYF. The rearrangement links TRBV5-5 to TRBJ2-3; D may be TRBD2 (6 bases). Germline loops: CDR1 SGHKS, CDR2 YYEKEE (reference sequence). The CDR3 runs to 16 residues. Trimming removed 5 bases from V and 0 bases from J, with 16 bases in between.

This clone was detected once. The chain is built from TRBV25-1 and TRBJ2-7; TRBD1 matches at 7 bases. The junction had 13 bases not matched to a gene; V was cut back by 8 bases and J by 0 bases. Per the germline V gene, CDR1 is MGHDK and CDR2 is SYGVNS. There are 16 residues in the CDR3. Here the CDR3 DNA reads TGTGCCAGCTCTCCCGAGGGGGCCCGGAGCTCCTACGAGCAGTACTTC. It specifies CASSPEGARSSYEQYF.

V is TRBV7-9 and J is TRBJ1-2, with 9 bases fitting TRBD1. The CDR3 has 15 residues. With V trimmed by 0 bases and J by 8 bases, 7 bases remained unmatched. Germline CDR1 is SEHNR and CDR2 is FQNEAQ (reference sequence). The CDR3 loop is CASSLAEGQGGGYTF. As DNA, the CDR3 is TGTGCCAGCAGCTTAGCGGAGGGACAGGGAGGAGGCTACACCTTC.

The chain links TRBV6-5 to TRBJ1-2, with a possible D match to TRBD1 (5 bases). There are 14 residues in the CDR3. Germline V gene lookup returns CDR1 MNHEY and CDR2 SVGAGI. The V end lost 5 bases, the J end lost 0 bases, and 10 bases lay between the germline ends. The CDR3 DNA follows: TGTGCCAGCAGTACAACCAGGGCTAACTATGGCTACACCTTC. It yields the protein CASSTTRANYGYTF.